The T cell receptor beta chain under discussion was sequenced for a study of CD8 T cells in ankylosing spondylitis. As regards this clonotype: Its antigen is as yet unknown.

MiXCR was run by TCRdb on the 5' RACE reads, yielding one entry per CDR3 protein. The table has around 130,000 distinct CDR3 sequences, about a sixth seen once. The CDR3 covers 15 residues. Germline CDR1 reads LGHNA; CDR2 reads YSLEER. The ends were cut back, 0 bases at V and 5 bases at J, with 13 bases in the middle. Whole-study findings and limits: Clones linked to the disease showed a CD8+ phenotype. They occurred at relatively low frequencies in peripheral blood. There was a TCR beta motif, made of eight highly homologous variants, that appeared characteristic of ankylosing spondylitis blood. Earlier studies detected some motif variants in reactive arthritis synovial fluid and blood.

The sample comprised blood, either unsorted or a sorted T cell fraction (not recorded which). The TCR comes from a male donor with ankylosing spondylitis. This chain connects TRBV4-3 to TRBJ1-1; D not certain. CDR3 protein: CASSQDRVGRTEAFF. Written as DNA, the CDR3 is TGCGCCAGCAGCCAAGATCGAGTGGGAAGGACTGAAGCTTTCTTT.